Below are 9 T cell receptor beta chains sequenced from a single sample in a study of identifying expanded T cells in peripheral blood. Sequencing used immunoSEQ multiplex PCR; TCRdb keeps in-frame clones, though not all of them. The sample holds approximately 97,000 clones, about nine tenths seen once. The sequenced sample was blood. The receptors shown here come from a person between 18 and 75 years old in good health.

The chain has TRBV11-2 and TRBJ1-5; D is perhaps TRBD1 (5 bases). Germline V gene sequence: CDR1 SGHAT, CDR2 FQNNGV. Deletions cut 5 bases from V and 3 bases from J, with 11 bases between. The CDR3 is made up of 14 amino acids. The CDR3 bases are TGTGCCAGCAGCGGCCTGACAGTCAATCAGCCCCAGCATTTT. This translates into CASSGLTVNQPQHF.

V usage is TRBV4-3 and J usage is TRBJ2-2; TRBD2 matches at 7 bases. V was pared by 1 base and J by 1 base, with 3 bases of the junction left unmatched. The length of the CDR3 is 16 residues. CDR1 is LGHNA, CDR2 YSLEER, per germline. CDR3 sequence: CASSQGASGNTGELFF. For the CDR3, the DNA is TGCGCCAGCAGCCAAGGAGCTAGCGGGAACACCGGGGAGCTGTTTTTT.

The chain is built from TRBV5-6 and TRBJ2-1; TRBD1 matches 9 bases. Unmatched junction bases numbered 6, after V lost 4 bases and J lost 4 bases. Germline CDR1 reads SGHDT; CDR2 reads YYEEEE. This CDR3 region has 15 residues. The CDR3 loop reads CASSPGTGWYNEQFF. In DNA, the CDR3 is TGTGCCAGCAGCCCGGGGACAGGGTGGTACAATGAGCAGTTCTTC.

V is TRBV2 and J is TRBJ1-5; D unresolved. The ends were cut back, 1 base at V and 7 bases at J, with 11 bases in the middle. CDR3 size: 14 residues. Germline V gives CDR1 SNHLY, CDR2 FYNNEI. Here the CDR3 reads CASSEGEGLQPQHF. The CDR3 DNA follows: TGTGCCAGCAGTGAAGGGGAGGGCCTACAGCCCCAGCATTTT.

This CDR3 is CASSVMRDRVVAFF. The CDR3 bases are TGTGCCAGCAGCGTCATGCGGGACAGGGTAGTAGCTTTCTTT. The chain recombines TRBV11-2 with TRBJ1-1; 9 bases match TRBD1. The germline V gene encodes CDR1 SGHAT and CDR2 FQNNGV. J was trimmed by 10 bases and V by 5 bases; bases with no gene match: 11. This CDR3 has 14 residues.

The chain couples TRBV28 to TRBJ1-2; 10 nucleotides agree with TRBD1. The germline CDR1 and CDR2 sequences are MDHEN and SYDVKM. The CDR3 covers 16 residues. With V trimmed by 3 bases and J by 4 bases, 8 bases remained unmatched. The DNA of the CDR3 is TGTGCCAGCAGTTTTCGGCTGGGACAGGGGATCTATGGCTACACCTTC. It encodes CASSFRLGQGIYGYTF.

The chain combines TRBV28 with TRBJ2-5, with 8 bases that match TRBD1. CDR3 length: 15 amino acids. V dropped 6 bases and J dropped 2; count of bases not matched to a gene: 8. Germline V gene lookup returns CDR1 MDHEN and CDR2 SYDVKM. In DNA, the CDR3 is TGTGCCAGCAGCCTGACAGGGGAGTTGCAAGAGACCCAGTACTTC. Its translation: CASSLTGELQETQYF.

The chain has TRBV2 and TRBJ2-7, with D possibly being TRBD2 (5 bases). Trimming stripped 5 bases from V and 6 bases from J, with 14 bases between. CDR1 and CDR2 (germline): SNHLY, FYNNEI. CDR3 length: 13 residues. The CDR3 here is CASSWTPPFEQYF. The CDR3 DNA reads as TGTGCCAGCAGTTGGACTCCTCCTTTCGAGCAGTACTTC.

This clone was seen a single time. This sequence joins TRBV6-5 and TRBJ2-1; weak D call: TRBD1 (6 bases). This CDR3 is 13 amino acids long. Trimming left V 6 bases short and J 8 bases short, with 14 bases between. Germline assignment: CDR1 MNHEY and CDR2 SVGAGI. The CDR3 region has the DNA TGTGCCAGCAGCCGCAGGGGATACGATGAGCAGTTCTTC. This translates into CASSRRGYDEQFF.